This T cell receptor beta chain was recorded in a study of blood T cell repertoires in COVID-19. Some clones are missing from TCRdb's copy, which holds only in-frame ones; the method was immunoSEQ multiplex PCR. The table has 78,000 or so clones, about nine tenths seen once; the top ten hold around 5.3%. The germline V gene encodes CDR1 SGHTS and CDR2 YDEGEE. This CDR3 is 13 amino acids long. Trimming removed 8 bases from V and 6 bases from J, with 15 bases in between. The sequenced sample consisted of peripheral blood. V usage is TRBV5-8 and J usage is TRBJ2-1, with D maybe TRBD1 (6 bases). The receptor was isolated from a man aged 50 or older with active or convalescent COVID-19. CDR3 bases: TGTGCCAGGAAACAGGGTTTTCTCAATGAGCAGTTCTTC. This encodes CARKQGFLNEQFF. The whole variable domain, filled in from reference TRBV5-8 and TRBJ2-1, reads EAGVTQSPTHLIKTRGQQATLRCSPISGHTSVYWYQQALGLGLQFLLWYDEGEERNRGNFPPRFSGRQFPNYSSELNVNALELEDSALYLCARKQGFLNEQFFGPGTRLTVL.